This TCR beta chain appears in the sequencing data of a study of blood T cell repertoires in COVID-19. Study overall: Collection of acute and convalescent COVID-19 samples took place in the United States, Italy and Spain. T cells, B-cell-depleted T cells, or PBMCs provided the cDNA or gDNA that served as material.

Authors' processing steps: Using reference gene primer amplification, nucleated cell counts were estimated. Assay used: immunoSEQ multiplex PCR; TCRdb lists only in-frame clones, some missing. The D gene and trimming were derived from the DNA, and the V and J assignments and clone size from that table. Found here are about 110,000 clones, around four fifths of them singletons; the top ten hold 15% to 20%. Germline loops: CDR1 SEHNR, CDR2 FQNEAQ (reference sequence). The CDR3 runs to 14 residues. Trimming removed 0 bases at V and 9 bases at J, with 14 bases between. This sequence joins TRBV7-9 and TRBJ2-5; D uncertain. The source is a woman aged 55-69 years with acute or convalescent COVID-19. Material: peripheral blood. The CDR3 reads CASSLARSEDPQYF. In nucleotides, the CDR3 is TGTGCCAGCAGCTTAGCCCGGTCAGAGGATCCCCAGTACTTC.